A selection of T cell receptor beta chains follows, all from one sample in a study of blood T cell repertoires in COVID-19. The protocol was immunoSEQ multiplex PCR, while the TCRdb copy is restricted to in-frame clones and leaves out a portion. The sample holds under 200,000 clones, 70% to 90% seen once. What was sequenced was peripheral blood. These receptors were obtained from a man in his fifties or sixties who had recovered from COVID-19. Each CDR3 is given with its conserved first and last residue. A D gene is named only where the DNA matches it firmly. Clone sizes are given selectively: once, few, many, or a class where the clone is expanded.

v_gene,abundance,j_gene,d_gene,CDR3aa,CDR3nt
TRBV9,once,TRBJ1-4,TRBD1,CASSVRDRVSGNEKLFF,TGTGCCAGCAGCGTTCGGGACAGGGTTAGTGGTAATGAAAAACTGTTTTTT
TRBV15,.,TRBJ2-3,TRBD2,CATSRARGSGSRNTQYF,TGTGCCACCAGCAGAGCCAGAGGTAGCGGGAGTCGTAATACGCAGTATTTT
TRBV7-2,.,TRBJ2-2,.,CASSLVAATGELFF,TGTGCCAGCAGCTTAGTGGCGGCCACCGGGGAGCTGTTTTTT
TRBV3-1/TRBV3-2,.,TRBJ2-7,TRBD1,CASSLRDRAGEQYF,TGTGCCAGCAGCCTCCGGGACAGGGCTGGCGAGCAGTACTTC
TRBV29-1,.,TRBJ2-1,TRBD2,CSAVKREERLNWFF,TGCAGCGCCGTGAAGCGGGAGGAACGTCTTAACTGGTTCTTC
TRBV27,.,TRBJ2-5,TRBD1,CASSQQRLTGEKETQYF,TGTGCCAGCAGTCAACAACGTCTGACAGGGGAAAAGGAGACCCAGTACTTC
TRBV20-1,once,TRBJ1-2,.,CSATGIYGYTF,TGCAGTGCTACAGGGATCTATGGCTACACCTTC
TRBV7-9,.,TRBJ2-3,TRBD2,CASSLDGLAGGTDTQYF,TGTGCCAGCAGCTTAGATGGGCTAGCGGGAGGGACAGATACGCAGTATTTT
TRBV9,once,TRBJ1-5,.,CASSVGMDRNQPQHF,TGTGCCAGCAGCGTAGGTATGGACAGAAATCAGCCCCAGCATTTT
TRBV4-3,once,TRBJ2-3,.,CASSQASQVGKWADTQYF,TGCGCCAGCAGCCAAGCCTCCCAGGTGGGCAAGTGGGCAGATACGCAGTATTTT
TRBV4-3,.,TRBJ2-7,TRBD1,CASSQEGTGSYEQYF,TGCGCCAGCAGCCAGGAGGGGACAGGGTCTTACGAGCAGTACTTC
TRBV5-1,once,TRBJ2-7,TRBD1,CASSLGGTGVYEQYF,TGCGCCAGCAGCTTGGGTGGGACAGGGGTCTACGAGCAGTACTTC
TRBV5-6,.,TRBJ2-1,TRBD2,CASSPRTSENEQFF,TGTGCCAGCAGCCCGAGGACTAGCGAGAATGAGCAGTTCTTC
TRBV2,many,TRBJ1-6,.,CASSSGGENSPLHF,TGTGCCAGCAGTAGTGGCGGAGAAAATTCACCCCTCCACTTT
TRBV3-1/TRBV3-2,.,TRBJ1-2,TRBD1,CASSPSGQGGYGYTF,TGTGCCAGCAGCCCTTCGGGACAGGGGGGTTATGGCTACACCTTC
TRBV5-1,.,TRBJ2-3,TRBD1,CASSLTGGLGTDTQYF,TGCGCCAGCAGCTTGACAGGGGGGCTAGGCACAGATACGCAGTATTTT
TRBV6-2/TRBV6-3,.,TRBJ1-2,.,CASSWTERYGYTF,TGTGCCAGCAGTTGGACAGAGCGGTATGGCTACACCTTC
TRBV7-9,.,TRBJ1-1,.,CASSLAQGNTEAFF,TGTGCCAGCAGCTTAGCCCAGGGTAACACTGAAGCTTTCTTT
TRBV6-5,once,TRBJ1-1,TRBD1,CASSLQGARVKGAFF,TGTGCCAGCAGTCTACAGGGGGCGAGGGTTAAAGGGGCTTTCTTT
TRBV6-2/TRBV6-3,.,TRBJ2-7,TRBD2,CASSEGLAGNYEQYF,TGTGCCAGCAGTGAGGGACTAGCGGGGAACTACGAGCAGTACTTC
TRBV24-1,.,TRBJ2-5,TRBD2,CATSVGRGGQETQYF,TGTGCCACCAGTGTTGGGCGGGGGGGCCAAGAGACCCAGTACTTC
TRBV21-1,.,TRBJ2-5,.,CASSKDGGGETQYF,TGTGCCAGCAGCAAGGACGGGGGAGGCGAGACCCAGTACTTC
TRBV4-3,.,TRBJ2-1,TRBD1,CASSLRGLYNEQFF,TGCGCCAGCAGCCTCAGGGGGCTGTACAATGAGCAGTTCTTC
TRBV10-3,.,TRBJ1-6,.,CAIRDRNSPLHF,TGTGCCATCAGGGACAGAAATTCACCCCTCCACTTT
TRBV5-4,.,TRBJ1-2,TRBD1,CASSYRGQGYGYTF,TGTGCCAGCAGCTACAGGGGGCAGGGCTATGGCTACACCTTC
TRBV5-5,.,TRBJ2-3,TRBD2,CASSSGTSEYF,TGTGCCAGCAGCTCAGGGACTAGCGAGTATTTT